The 21 T cell receptor beta chains below were found in one sample sequenced in a study of shared clonotypes between healthy human individuals. Libraries were prepared by immunoSEQ multiplex PCR; TCRdb keeps only in-frame clonotypes and omits some of them. The sample carries around 700,000 clones, 60% to 75% recorded once. Material for sequencing was memory CD4+ T cells sorted from blood. Regarding subset: CD45RA-negative fraction. These receptors came from a young woman in good health.

V usage is TRBV6-4 and J usage is TRBJ1-2; TRBD1 aligns across 7 bases. CDR3 length: 11 residues. V dropped 7 bases and J dropped 10; count of bases not matched to a gene: 6. Germline V gene sequence: CDR1 MRHNA, CDR2 SNTAGT. The CDR3: CASMNDRDYTF. The CDR3 nucleotides are TGTGCCAGCATGAACGACAGGGACTACACCTTC.

This clone appeared once. The rearrangement uses TRBV6-1 and TRBJ1-2, with D perhaps TRBD1 (6 bases). The germline V gene has CDR1 MNHNS and CDR2 SASEGT. The ends were cut back, 3 bases at V and 5 bases at J, with 13 bases in the middle. The CDR3 has 14 residues. The CDR3 reads CASSENRVLYGYTF. The DNA of the CDR3 is TGTGCCAGCAGTGAGAACAGGGTGCTGTATGGCTACACCTTC.

The chain combines TRBV5-1 with TRBJ2-7; the D gene is possibly TRBD2 (6 bases). CDR3 length equals 16 residues. CDR1 is SGHRS and CDR2 is YFSETQ in the germline V gene. V was clipped by 1 base and J by 3 bases, with 17 bases between them. CDR3 loop: CASSLLVGTGLYEQYF. CDR3 bases: TGCGCCAGCAGCTTGTTGGTCGGGACGGGACTCTACGAGCAGTACTTC.

DNA of the CDR3: TGCGCCAGCAGCCTCCCGGTGGGCCGGGAGACCCAGTACTTC. Its protein product is CASSLPVGRETQYF. This chain links TRBV5-1 with TRBJ2-5, with D uncertain. CDR1 SGHRS and CDR2 YFSETQ come from the germline V gene. Trimming stripped 4 bases from V and 5 bases from J, with 15 bases between. The CDR3 has 14 residues.

The chain carries TRBV11-2 and TRBJ1-3, with 8 bases aligning to TRBD1. This CDR3 spans 14 amino acids. V gave up 3 bases and J gave up 2 bases; unmatched junction bases: 0. CDR1 and CDR2 (germline): SGHAT, FQNNGV. The CDR3 loop is CASSLDRAGNTIYF. The CDR3 DNA is TGTGCCAGCAGCTTGGACAGGGCTGGAAACACCATATATTTT.

This clone came up many times. In the same sample, other DNA sequences code for this CDR3. The chain links TRBV27 to TRBJ2-3; no clear D. The V gene's germline CDR1 is MNHEY and CDR2 SMNVEV (reference sequence). Trimming left V 5 bases short and J 0 bases short, with 15 bases between. The CDR3 consists of 16 residues. The CDR3 protein is CASSPARTRSTDTQYF. CDR3 nucleotide sequence: TGTGCCAGCAGTCCCGCCAGGACGCGCAGCACAGATACGCAGTATTTT.

In the case of this clone: The identical CDR3 is also encoded by other nucleotide sequences in the sample. The genes are TRBV28 and TRBJ1-2, with no clear D. The CDR3 sequence is 12 residues long. V lost 1 base and J lost 3, with 3 bases in between. Germline V gene lookup returns CDR1 MDHEN and CDR2 SYDVKM. This CDR3 is CASSLSDYGYTF. CDR3 coding DNA: TGTGCCAGCAGTTTATCGGACTATGGCTACACCTTC.

The chain links TRBV27 to TRBJ2-2, with D perhaps matching TRBD2 (5 bases). CDR3 size: 15 residues. Germline lookup yields CDR1 MNHEY and CDR2 SMNVEV (reference sequence). V lost 4 bases, J lost 5 bases, and 14 bases lay in between. The CDR3 reads CASSSTIGGTGELFF. Here the CDR3 DNA reads TGTGCCAGCAGTTCTACAATCGGCGGGACCGGGGAGCTGTTTTTT.

The rearrangement joins TRBV9 to TRBJ2-1, with TRBD2 identical over 7 bases. Trimming removed 4 bases from V and 10 bases from J; junction bases left unmatched: 14. Germline V gives CDR1 SGDLS, CDR2 YYNGEE. The CDR3 is 15 residues long. The CDR3 nucleotides are TGTGCCAGCAGCCCCATTGGCGGGAGTGAGGTCGAGCAGTTCTTC. Translating it yields CASSPIGGSEVEQFF.

This rearrangement joins TRBV10-1 to TRBJ2-3; D not certain. Trimming took 2 bases from V and 4 from J, leaving 4 bases between them. CDR3 length equals 12 residues. Germline lookup yields CDR1 WNHNN and CDR2 SYGVQD (reference sequence). CDR3 in amino acids: CASSENADTQYF. As DNA, the CDR3 is TGCGCCAGCAGTGAGAATGCAGATACGCAGTATTTT.

This chain links TRBV7-2 with TRBJ2-2; 9 positions agree with TRBD2. The V gene's germline CDR1 is SGHTA and CDR2 FQGNSA. J gave up 3 bases and V 8 bases, and 4 bases lay outside the gene matches. CDR3 size: 14 residues. CDR3 region: CASSGLAYTGELFF. As DNA, the CDR3 is TGTGCCAGCTCGGGACTAGCCTACACCGGGGAGCTGTTTTTT.

There are a few counts of this clone. V usage is TRBV6-4 and J usage is TRBJ2-1, with D perhaps TRBD2 (5 bases). Germline CDR1 and CDR2: MRHNA and SNTAGT. Trimming shortened V by 5 bases and J by 4 bases, and 15 bases separated the two germline ends. This CDR3 spans 15 amino acids. CDR3 nucleotide sequence: TGTGCCAGCAGTAGTGGGAGTAATCTTTACAATGAGCAGTTCTTC. Its protein is CASSSGSNLYNEQFF.

The chain uses TRBV7-2 and TRBJ2-5; D possibly corresponds to TRBD2 (6 bases). The germline V gene has CDR1 SGHTA and CDR2 FQGNSA. V shed 3 bases and J shed 5 bases, with 7 bases lying between them. The CDR3 sequence is 12 residues long. The CDR3 here is CASSFGSETQYF. In nucleotides, the CDR3 is TGTGCCAGCAGCTTCGGGAGTGAGACCCAGTACTTC.

The chain's CDR3 is CASSEGFGYTGELFF. CDR3 in DNA: TGTGCCAGCAGCGAAGGGTTTGGGTACACCGGGGAGCTGTTTTTT. The rearrangement uses TRBV6-6 and TRBJ2-2; D is unresolved. The CDR3 contains 15 residues. V was cut by 6 bases and J by 3 bases, with 14 bases left in between. The germline V gene encodes CDR1 MNHNY and CDR2 SVGAGI (reference sequence).

The chain has TRBV5-6 and TRBJ1-2; tentative D call: TRBD1 (5 bases). Germline V lookup: CDR1 SGHDT, CDR2 YYEEEE. The V end lost 4 bases, the J end lost 0 bases, and 10 bases lay between the germline ends. The length of the CDR3 is 14 residues. This chain's CDR3 is CASSPKTANYGYTF. The DNA for the CDR3 is TGTGCCAGCAGCCCCAAGACAGCTAACTATGGCTACACCTTC.

The CDR3 protein is CASTLGLAGETDTQYF. DNA of the CDR3: TGTGCCAGCACCCTAGGACTAGCGGGGGAAACAGATACGCAGTATTTT. This rearrangement joins TRBV28 to TRBJ2-3; 13 bases match TRBD2. CDR1 is MDHEN and CDR2 is SYDVKM in the germline V gene. J gave up 3 bases and V 7 bases, and 7 bases lay outside the gene matches. CDR3 length: 16 residues.

The V call is TRBV23-1, the J call TRBJ2-1, with TRBD2 matching over 12 bases. TRBV23-1 is sorted into the ORF group, with uncertain function. Trimming took 6 bases from V and 9 from J; bases not matched to a gene: 27. This CDR3 is built from 21 residues. The CDR3 bases are TGCGCCAGCAGACCTACCCCGGGACACTCTTCTTCTAGCGGGAGGGTCGTTGAGCAGTTCTTC. Its protein product is CASRPTPGHSSSSGRVVEQFF.

This clone showed up just a few times. V gene TRBV4-2 combines with J gene TRBJ2-2; TRBD2 aligns across 7 bases. This CDR3 has 17 amino acids. Losses at the gene ends were 3 bases for V and 6 bases for J; bases not matched to a gene: 13. Germline CDR1 is LGHNA and CDR2 is YNFKEQ. The CDR3 sequence is CASSHRWAGVLAGELFF. DNA of the CDR3: TGTGCCAGCAGCCACAGGTGGGCGGGAGTACTGGCCGGGGAGCTGTTTTTT.

The rearrangement uses TRBV27 and TRBJ1-1, with 8 bases fitting TRBD1. This CDR3 is 13 amino acids long. CDR1 and CDR2 from the germline V gene are MNHEY and SMNVEV (reference sequence). Germline trimming cut 4 bases from V and 10 bases from J; bases unmatched to any gene: 8. CDR3 coding DNA: TGTGCCAGCAGTTCCGGACAGGGCGGAGTAGCTTTCTTT. Protein sequence: CASSSGQGGVAFF.

In DNA, the CDR3 is TGTGCCAGCAGCTTGGAGACAGGGGGCGCGAAACTGACCGGCTACACCTTC. It specifies CASSLETGGAKLTGYTF. The genes are TRBV5-6 and TRBJ1-2, with TRBD1 matching 10 bases. CDR3 length: 17 amino acids. In germline, CDR1 is SGHDT, CDR2 YYEEEE. V was pared by 0 bases and J by 8 bases, with 13 bases of the junction left unmatched.

In the case of this clone: This may stem from a read error, because a much larger clone lies one nucleotide away. The same CDR3 can be traced to other DNA sequences in this sample. The chain joins TRBV7-3 to TRBJ2-5; no definite D call. The germline V gene encodes CDR1 SGHTA and CDR2 FQGTGA. The CDR3 loop spans 13 amino acids. The germline V and J ends were trimmed by 2 bases and 1 base, with 5 bases remaining between them. CDR3 loop: CASSLLAQETQYF. In DNA form, the CDR3 reads TGTGCCAGCAGCTTATTGGCCCAAGAGACCCAGTACTTC.